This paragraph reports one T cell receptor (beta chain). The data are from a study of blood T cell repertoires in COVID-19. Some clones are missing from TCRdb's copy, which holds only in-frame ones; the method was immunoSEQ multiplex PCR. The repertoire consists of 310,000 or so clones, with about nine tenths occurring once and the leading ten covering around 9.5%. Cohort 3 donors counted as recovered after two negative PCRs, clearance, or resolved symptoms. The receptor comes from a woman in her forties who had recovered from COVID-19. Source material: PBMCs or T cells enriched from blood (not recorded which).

This CDR3 reads CASRLDRGYEQYF. CDR3 bases: TGTGCCAGCAGGCTGGACAGGGGTTACGAGCAGTACTTC. This chain uses TRBV11-3 with TRBJ2-7; 9 nucleotides align to TRBD1. The CDR3 extends over 13 amino acids. With V trimmed by 6 bases and J by 4 bases, 4 bases remained unmatched. CDR1 SGHNT and CDR2 YENEEA come from the germline V gene.